A single sample is the source of the 23 T cell receptor beta chains below, sequenced in a study of blood T cell repertoires in COVID-19. Here immunoSEQ multiplex PCR was the method, and the copy in TCRdb shows in-frame clones only, minus some. The sample has approximately 240,000 clones, about 85% seen once. Material for sequencing was PBMCs or T cells enriched from blood (not recorded which). The origin of the receptors is a young woman with acute COVID-19.

V and J are TRBV27 and TRBJ2-4; 11 bases are a match to TRBD1. Germline V lookup: CDR1 MNHEY, CDR2 SMNVEV (reference sequence). Trimming removed 5 bases from V and 7 bases from J; junction bases left unmatched: 13. This CDR3 spans 17 amino acids. DNA of the CDR3: TGTGCCAGCAGTGCCGCCGGGACAGGGGGAGTTTCGAACATTCAGTACTTC. Translating it yields CASSAAGTGGVSNIQYF.

The chain combines TRBV2 with TRBJ1-6; 8 bases align to TRBD1. V gave up 5 bases and J gave up 1 base; unmatched junction bases: 13. Looked up from germline, CDR1 is SNHLY and CDR2 is FYNNEI. The CDR3 loop spans 19 amino acids. CDR3: CASSHTTGQAGSYNSPLHF. CDR3 nucleotide sequence: TGTGCCAGCAGTCATACAACGGGACAGGCAGGTTCCTATAATTCACCCCTCCACTTT. The whole variable domain, remainder taken from reference TRBV2 and TRBJ1-6, is EPEVTQTPSHQVTQMGQEVILRCVPISNHLYFYWYRQILGQKVEFLVSFYNNEISEKSEIFDDQFSVERPDGSNFTLKIRSTKLEDSAMYFCASSHTTGQAGSYNSPLHFGNGTRLTVT.

V usage is TRBV6-6 and J usage is TRBJ2-7, with TRBD1 matching over 7 bases. V gave up 2 bases and J gave up 5 bases; unmatched junction bases: 12. Germline V gene sequence: CDR1 MNHNY, CDR2 SVGAGI (reference sequence). The CDR3 runs to 16 residues. The DNA for the CDR3 is TGTGCCAGCAGTTACGGTAACCCAGGGGGTGCCCACGAGCAGTACTTC. Translating gives CASSYGNPGGAHEQYF.

V usage is TRBV9 and J usage is TRBJ2-7, with 8 bases matching TRBD1. The J segment lost 3 bases and the V segment lost 4 bases, leaving 6 bases of the junction unmatched. Germline V gene sequence: CDR1 SGDLS, CDR2 YYNGEE. The CDR3 is 14 residues long. CDR3 region: CASSPRDRNYEQYF. CDR3 sequence (DNA): TGTGCCAGCAGCCCCCGGGACAGGAACTACGAGCAGTACTTC.

The chain employs TRBV12-3 or TRBV12-4 and TRBJ2-1, with TRBD1 matching over 7 bases. V shed 3 bases, J shed 7 bases, and the junction held 0 bases outside the gene matches. The CDR3 is 12 residues long. The CDR3 is CASSFRGNEQFF. The CDR3 DNA reads TGTGCCAGCAGTTTCAGGGGGAATGAGCAGTTCTTC.

The table lists this clone with a count of one. This rearrangement joins TRBV28 to TRBJ1-2; tentatively, D is TRBD1 (6 bases). Trimming removed 7 bases from V and 4 bases from J, with 13 bases in between. Germline CDR1 is MDHEN and CDR2 is SYDVKM. This CDR3 contains 13 residues. Written as DNA, the CDR3 is TGTGCCAGCATCTCGGACAGCGCCTATGGCTACACCTTC. This sequence encodes CASISDSAYGYTF.

The sample holds one count of this clone. This sequence joins TRBV7-2 and TRBJ1-4; TRBD1 might be the D (5 bases). The CDR3 extends over 16 amino acids. Trimming shortened V by 1 base and J by 8 bases, and 17 bases separated the two germline ends. In germline, CDR1 is SGHTA, CDR2 FQGNSA. In nucleotides, the CDR3 is TGTGCCAGCAGCTTAGTTTATGTGGGACTGGGGGAAAAACTGTTTTTT. It specifies CASSLVYVGLGEKLFF.

V usage is TRBV5-1 and J usage is TRBJ2-2; 7 positions agree with TRBD1. With V trimmed by 6 bases and J by 6 bases, 11 bases remained unmatched. The CDR3 loop spans 15 amino acids. CDR1 is SGHRS, CDR2 YFSETQ, per germline. The CDR3 DNA reads TGCGCCAGCACCGAGGCAGGGGGATCATCCGGGGAGCTGTTTTTT. Translating it yields CASTEAGGSSGELFF.

The rearrangement joins TRBV7-8 to TRBJ1-6, with 10 bases that match TRBD1. The CDR3 loop spans 16 amino acids. Germline-derived CDR1 and CDR2 are SGHVS and FQNEAQ. The ends lost 3 bases at V and 7 bases at J; junction bases unmatched: 6. Written as DNA, the CDR3 is TGTGCCAGCAGCTTCACAGCGGGACAGGGGAATTCACCCCTCCACTTT. It translates to CASSFTAGQGNSPLHF. Full variable domain (outside the CDR3, taken from reference TRBV7-8 and TRBJ1-6): GAGVSQSPRYKVAKRGQDVALRCDPISGHVSLFWYQQALGQGPEFLTYFQNEAQLDKSGLPSDRFFAERPEGSVSTLKIQRTQQEDSAVYLCASSFTAGQGNSPLHFGNGTRLTVT.

The chain carries TRBV2 and TRBJ2-4; maybe TRBD1 (5 bases). The CDR3 contains 13 residues. The ends were cut back, 7 bases at V and 1 base at J, with 8 bases in the middle. CDR1 and CDR2 from the germline V gene are SNHLY and FYNNEI. CDR3 DNA sequence: TGTGCCAGCATGGGGCGGGCCAAAAACATTCAGTACTTC. Protein sequence: CASMGRAKNIQYF.

This clone has just one count. This chain uses TRBV13 with TRBJ2-5; maybe TRBD1 (6 bases). The CDR3 has 15 residues. V lost 1 base, J lost 4 bases, and 13 bases lay in between. Per germline, CDR1 PRHDT and CDR2 FYEKMQ (reference sequence). The CDR3 reads CASSLVQGPRETQYF. CDR3 DNA: TGTGCCAGCAGCTTAGTGCAGGGGCCACGAGAGACCCAGTACTTC.

The V gene is TRBV27, the J gene TRBJ1-2, with a weak D call TRBD1 (6 bases). The V end lost 5 bases, the J end lost 3 bases, and 16 bases lay between the germline ends. CDR1 is MNHEY and CDR2 is SMNVEV in the germline V gene (reference sequence). The CDR3 spans 15 residues. The CDR3 sequence: CASSVSGTSYYGYTF. The CDR3 DNA is TGTGCCAGCAGTGTCTCCGGGACAAGCTACTATGGCTACACCTTC.

The genes are TRBV6-6 and TRBJ1-1; D possibly corresponds to TRBD1 (6 bases). CDR1 MNHNY and CDR2 SVGAGI come from the germline V gene (reference sequence). Trimming stripped 6 bases from V and 13 bases from J, with 15 bases between. This CDR3 is 11 amino acids long. DNA of the CDR3: TGTGCCAGCAGGGACGGCAGGGGCATTTTCTTT. Its translation: CASRDGRGIFF.

This chain joins TRBV2 and TRBJ2-1; TRBD2 aligns across 14 bases. V was clipped by 6 bases and J by 7 bases; unmatched bases: 5. Germline CDR1 SNHLY, CDR2 FYNNEI. The CDR3 runs 15 residues. CDR3: CASSGTSGSGNEQFF. The CDR3 DNA reads as TGTGCCAGCAGCGGGACTAGCGGGAGCGGGAATGAGCAGTTCTTC.

This sequence joins TRBV5-1 and TRBJ1-2; 12 bases fit TRBD1. The CDR3 is 18 residues long. J lost 7 bases, V lost 3 bases, and 16 bases had no gene match. Germline V gene data show CDR1 as SGHRS and CDR2 as YFSETQ. Here the CDR3 reads CASSSQAGTGGSLGGYTF. CDR3 in DNA: TGCGCCAGCAGCTCGCAAGCCGGGACAGGGGGCAGCTTAGGTGGCTACACCTTC.

V usage is TRBV5-4 and J usage is TRBJ2-7, with unresolved D. With 0 bases removed from V and 0 bases from J, the gap between germline ends came to 7 bases. Germline-derived CDR1 and CDR2 are SGHNT and YYREEE (reference sequence). This CDR3 spans 14 amino acids. CDR3 nucleotides: TGTGCCAGCAGCTTGGGTAAGAGCTCCTACGAGCAGTACTTC. Translated: CASSLGKSSYEQYF.

The V and J genes are TRBV19 and TRBJ2-7; D possibly corresponds to TRBD2 (6 bases). CDR3 length equals 15 residues. The germline V gene has CDR1 LNHDA and CDR2 SQIVND (reference sequence). V was pared by 6 bases and J by 1 base, with 16 bases between. CDR3 region: CASRVGGERSYEQYF. In nucleotides, the CDR3 is TGTGCCAGTAGAGTGGGGGGAGAACGGTCCTACGAGCAGTACTTC.

The chain combines TRBV11-2 with TRBJ2-5; TRBD1 might be the D (6 bases). CDR1 and CDR2 from the germline V gene are SGHAT and FQNNGV. Trimming stripped 4 bases from V and 2 bases from J, with 11 bases between. There are 14 residues in the CDR3. CDR3 sequence: CASSSTRGQETQYF. The CDR3 DNA reads TGTGCCAGCAGCTCAACTAGGGGGCAAGAGACCCAGTACTTC.

The V gene is TRBV28, the J gene TRBJ2-3; D is unresolved. The V gene lost 4 bases and the J gene lost 2 bases, with 13 bases spanning the gap. Germline CDR1 MDHEN, CDR2 SYDVKM. This CDR3 is built from 15 residues. Here the CDR3 DNA reads TGTGCCAGCAGTTCCATCCGACTCGACACAGATACGCAGTATTTT. This codes for CASSSIRLDTDTQYF.

This clone was observed a handful of times. V gene TRBV4-1 combines with J gene TRBJ2-3; 7 bases align to TRBD2. V was clipped by 0 bases and J by 5 bases; unmatched bases: 8. Germline CDR1 is MGHRA and CDR2 is YSYEKL. The CDR3 sequence is 16 residues long. The chain's CDR3 is CASSQDLAGERDTQYF. For the CDR3, the DNA is TGCGCCAGCAGCCAAGATCTGGCGGGAGAGCGAGATACGCAGTATTTT.

V gene TRBV2 combines with J gene TRBJ2-3; 10 bases match TRBD2. The V segment lost 5 bases and the J segment 2 bases; nucleotides outside the gene matches: 7. CDR1 and CDR2 from the germline V gene are SNHLY and FYNNEI. The CDR3 totals 16 residues. CDR3 sequence reads: CASSMRTSGFTDTQYF. CDR3 nucleotides: TGTGCCAGCAGTATGCGGACTAGCGGATTCACAGATACGCAGTATTTT.

On this clone: Other DNA sequences in the same sample also yield this CDR3. The chain links TRBV19 to TRBJ2-3; 11 bases are a match to TRBD2. CDR1 and CDR2 from the germline V gene are LNHDA and SQIVND (reference sequence). This CDR3 is built from 15 residues. Unmatched junction bases numbered 2, after V lost 2 bases and J lost 4 bases. The CDR3 DNA reads as TGTGCCAGTAGTATACTAGCGGGAGGAGCAGATACGCAGTATTTT. Translated, it gives CASSILAGGADTQYF.

The chain combines TRBV2 with TRBJ1-2; D perhaps matches TRBD1 (5 bases). Germline V gene sequence: CDR1 SNHLY, CDR2 FYNNEI. The CDR3 runs 14 residues. The V end was cut by 0 bases, the J end by 6 bases, with 11 bases between. The CDR3 DNA follows: TGTGCCAGCAGTGAAGCTCAGGGAGGGCATGGCTACACCTTC. Translated, it gives CASSEAQGGHGYTF.